A single sample gave rise to the 15 T cell receptor beta chains below, sequenced in a study of blood T cell repertoires in COVID-19 (dated by TCRdb to about 2020). Library construction relied on the immunoSEQ multiplex PCR assay. TCRdb provides this immuneACCESS table in a form limited to in-frame rearrangements. Some clones are lacking; in checked studies, under half of them reflect an unresolved V gene, and why the rest are absent is not known. This sample comprises some 220,000 clones, 75% to 85% of them detected only once. About 2.5% of the sample belongs to the ten largest clones. Sequencing input: peripheral blood. All receptors come from a woman in her 70s with COVID-19, enrolled during active disease.

This chain links TRBV5-4 with TRBJ2-5, with 10 positions matching TRBD1. The CDR3 extends over 15 amino acids. With V trimmed by 4 bases and J by 2 bases, 5 bases remained unmatched. The V gene's germline CDR1 is SGHNT and CDR2 YYREEE (reference sequence). The CDR3 spells CASSRTGGQQETQYF. In DNA form, the CDR3 reads TGTGCCAGCAGCCGGACAGGGGGGCAACAAGAGACCCAGTACTTC. Full variable domain (remainder filled in from reference TRBV5-4 and TRBJ2-5): ETGVTQSPTHLIKTRGQQVTLRCSSQSGHNTVSWYQQALGQGPQFIFQYYREEENGRGNFPPRFSGLQFPNYSSELNVNALELDDSALYLCASSRTGGQQETQYFGPGTRLLVL.

The V call is TRBV3-1 (or the pseudogene TRBV3-2), the J call TRBJ1-5, with D uncertain. Germline V gene lookup returns CDR1 LGHDT and CDR2 YNNKEL (reference sequence). The V end lost 6 bases, the J end lost 1 base, and 13 bases lay between the germline ends. The CDR3 contains 15 residues. Here the CDR3 DNA reads TGTGCCAGCAGTCCCTCGAGGAAGAGCAATCAGCCCCAGCATTTT. This encodes CASSPSRKSNQPQHF.

The V gene is TRBV10-1, the J gene TRBJ1-5, with 7 bases matching TRBD1. CDR1 is WNHNN, CDR2 SYGVQD, per germline (reference sequence). The CDR3 spans 18 residues. The J segment lost 3 bases and the V segment lost 4 bases, leaving 15 bases of the junction unmatched. The DNA for the CDR3 is TGCGCCAGCAGTGGGACAGGAGTCTTTTCGGCTTTCAATCAGCCCCAGCATTTT. As protein: CASSGTGVFSAFNQPQHF.

The rearrangement links TRBV27 to TRBJ1-2; D uncertain. The germline CDR1 and CDR2 sequences are MNHEY and SMNVEV (reference sequence). V lost 0 bases and J lost 7, with 12 bases in between. The CDR3 length is 14 residues. DNA of the CDR3: TGTGCCAGCAGTTTATCCCAAACTTGGAGTGGCTACACCTTC. As protein: CASSLSQTWSGYTF.

The genes are TRBV12-3 or TRBV12-4 and TRBJ1-2; D gene unclear. This CDR3 contains 12 residues. V gave up 6 bases and J gave up 2 bases, with 7 bases separating them. CDR3 sequence reads: CASSGGNYGYTF. The CDR3 DNA sequence: TGTGCCAGCAGCGGAGGAAACTATGGCTACACCTTC.

This clone has a handful of counts. This chain uses TRBV6-5 with TRBJ2-7; 7 positions match TRBD2. Germline V CDR1 and CDR2: MNHEY, SVGAGI. The CDR3 is 15 residues long. The V segment lost 2 bases and the J segment 5 bases; nucleotides outside the gene matches: 9. DNA for the CDR3: TGTGCCAGCAGTTACGCGGGAGTGGGAATCAACGAGCAGTACTTC. Protein: CASSYAGVGINEQYF.

The chain carries TRBV9 and TRBJ2-7; D is unclear. Per the germline V gene, CDR1 is SGDLS and CDR2 is YYNGEE. There are 14 residues in the CDR3. The ends were cut back, 0 bases at V and 1 base at J, with 8 bases in the middle. The CDR3 bases are TGTGCCAGCAGCGTAGGGGCCCTATCCTACGAGCAGTACTTC. Protein: CASSVGALSYEQYF. Using reference TRBV9 and TRBJ2-7 for the parts outside the CDR3, the full variable domain is DSGVTQTPKHLITATGQRVTLRCSPRSGDLSVYWYQQSLDQGLQFLIQYYNGEERAKGNILERFSAQQFPDLHSELNLSSLELGDSALYFCASSVGALSYEQYFGPGTRLTVT.

This clone has just one count. The V call is TRBV7-2, the J call TRBJ2-6, with 8 bases aligning to TRBD1. CDR1 and CDR2 (germline): SGHTA, FQGNSA. The J segment lost 3 bases and the V segment lost 7 bases, leaving 2 bases of the junction unmatched. The CDR3 is made up of 14 amino acids. CDR3 nucleotides: TGTGCCAGCACCGACAGGGGTGGGGCCAACGTCCTGACTTTC. It is translated as CASTDRGGANVLTF.

CDR3 amino acids: CASSSYSGGISYNEQFF. CDR3 nucleotide sequence: TGTGCCAGCAGCTCCTATAGCGGGGGAATTTCCTACAATGAGCAGTTCTTC. The V call is TRBV11-3, the J call TRBJ2-1; TRBD2 matches 9 bases. CDR3 length equals 17 residues. V trimming: 4 bases; J trimming: 1 base; junction bases outside the gene matches: 8. Germline V gene sequence: CDR1 SGHNT, CDR2 YENEEA.

CDR3 sequence (DNA): TGCGCCAGCAGCCAAGAATGGGGACAGGGGACCTATGGCTACACCTTC. Translated, it gives CASSQEWGQGTYGYTF. V gene TRBV4-3 combines with J gene TRBJ1-2; 10 bases agree with TRBD1. Germline trimming cut 0 bases from V and 4 bases from J; bases unmatched to any gene: 5. The germline CDR1 and CDR2 sequences are LGHNA and YSLEER. The CDR3 length is 16 residues.

This sequence joins TRBV6-5 and TRBJ2-7, with 9 bases fitting TRBD1. This CDR3 has 15 amino acids. Germline V gene lookup returns CDR1 MNHEY and CDR2 SVGAGI. With V trimmed by 5 bases and J by 3 bases, 8 bases remained unmatched. The CDR3 region has the DNA TGTGCCAGCAGTCGAATCCGGGACAGGGACTACGAGCAGTACTTC. It is translated as CASSRIRDRDYEQYF.

The chain links TRBV19 to TRBJ1-1, with D possibly being TRBD1 (6 bases). The V end was cut by 7 bases, the J end by 7 bases, with 16 bases between. The V gene's germline CDR1 is LNHDA and CDR2 SQIVND (reference sequence). The CDR3 has 13 amino acids. The DNA of the CDR3 is TGTGCCAGTATGGTTGTGTTGACAGGTGAAGCTTTCTTT. Its protein product is CASMVVLTGEAFF.

This clone was found once. The CDR3 region is CASSHQDRPGTSGQANTGELFF. CDR3 coding DNA: TGTGCCAGCAGCCACCAAGATAGGCCCGGGACTAGTGGGCAGGCGAACACCGGGGAGCTGTTTTTT. The chain recombines TRBV3-1 (or the pseudogene TRBV3-2) with TRBJ2-2; 8 nucleotides line up with TRBD2. V was clipped by 3 bases and J by 0 bases; unmatched bases: 21. From germline, CDR1 is LGHDT and CDR2 YNNKEL (reference sequence). There are 22 residues in the CDR3.

This clone has just one count. This sequence joins TRBV19 and TRBJ2-3, with TRBD2 matching 13 bases. Germline V gives CDR1 LNHDA, CDR2 SQIVND (reference sequence). V gave up 5 bases and J gave up 6 bases; unmatched junction bases: 8. The CDR3 covers 16 residues. The CDR3 DNA follows: TGTGCCAGTAGTTCCGGGACTAGCGGGGTTTCTGATACGCAGTATTTT. Translating it yields CASSSGTSGVSDTQYF.

This clone was seen just once. The rearrangement links TRBV19 to TRBJ2-7; 8 positions agree with TRBD2. V lost 1 base, J lost 6 bases, and 11 bases stayed unmatched. Germline-derived CDR1 and CDR2 are LNHDA and SQIVND (reference sequence). The CDR3 runs 16 residues. The CDR3, as DNA: TGTGCCAGTAGTATAGTTGAGACTAGCGATCAACGCGAGCAGTACTTC. Amino acid sequence: CASSIVETSDQREQYF.